The next 22 T cell receptor beta chains were all read from a single sample in a study of blood T cell repertoires in COVID-19. Data came from immunoSEQ multiplex PCR; TCRdb stores just in-frame clones and leaves some out. This table has some 69,000 clones, about 82% appearing once. The sample comprised peripheral blood. These TCRs come from a woman in her fifties or sixties with acute or convalescent COVID-19.

The rearrangement links TRBV9 to TRBJ2-3, with D possibly matching TRBD1 (5 bases). CDR3 size: 13 residues. Per the germline V gene, CDR1 is SGDLS and CDR2 is YYNGEE. V lost 4 bases and J 5 bases, leaving 11 bases between the germline ends. CDR3 in amino acids: CASSNLQGDTQYF. CDR3 nucleotide sequence: TGTGCCAGCAGCAACCTCCAGGGAGATACGCAGTATTTT.

The gene calls are TRBV28 and TRBJ1-2; weak D call: TRBD1 (6 bases). V shed 5 bases and J shed 8 bases, with 21 bases lying between them. The CDR3 spans 15 residues. From germline, CDR1 is MDHEN and CDR2 SYDVKM. The CDR3 DNA sequence: TGTGCCAGCAGTACCTTAGACAGGCCATCTCGGGGCTACACCTTC. Translating gives CASSTLDRPSRGYTF.

CDR3 in DNA: TGTGCCAGCAGTTTATCACAGGGGTCATACGGCTACACCTTC. This sequence encodes CASSLSQGSYGYTF. The J gene is TRBJ1-2, the V gene TRBV28; 7 bases map to TRBD1. The V gene's germline CDR1 is MDHEN and CDR2 SYDVKM. J gave up 8 bases and V 1 base, and 7 bases lay outside the gene matches. The CDR3 length is 14 residues.

The rearrangement links TRBV3-1 (or the pseudogene TRBV3-2) to TRBJ1-5; TRBD1 is a possible D gene (6 bases). The germline CDR1 and CDR2 sequences are LGHDT and YNNKEL (reference sequence). CDR3 size: 16 residues. The V gene lost 2 bases and the J gene lost 3 bases, with 14 bases spanning the gap. CDR3 in DNA: TGTGCCAGCAGCCAAAATGGTGGGGGCCTCAATCAGCCCCAGCATTTT. It specifies CASSQNGGGLNQPQHF.

The chain couples TRBV19 to TRBJ1-3; unclear D gene. The V gene's germline CDR1 is LNHDA and CDR2 SQIVND (reference sequence). Trimming shortened V by 3 bases and J by 4 bases, and 7 bases separated the two germline ends. This CDR3 comprises 13 residues. CDR3 sequence: CASSMLSGNTIYF. Written as DNA, the CDR3 is TGTGCCAGTAGTATGTTATCCGGAAACACCATATATTTT. Using reference TRBV19 and TRBJ1-3 for the parts outside the CDR3, the full variable domain is DGGITQSPKYLFRKEGQNVTLSCEQNLNHDAMYWYRQDPGQGLRLIYYSQIVNDFQKGDIAEGYSVSREKKESFPLTVTSAQKNPTAFYLCASSMLSGNTIYFGEGSWLTVV.

The rearrangement uses TRBV5-4 and TRBJ1-4; 7 bases fit TRBD1. J was trimmed by 2 bases and V by 4 bases; bases with no gene match: 8. Germline V gene lookup returns CDR1 SGHNT and CDR2 YYREEE (reference sequence). This CDR3 has 16 amino acids. In nucleotides, the CDR3 is TGTGCCAGCAGCCCGACAGGGAGTGCGACTAATGAAAAACTGTTTTTT. Protein product: CASSPTGSATNEKLFF.

This chain uses TRBV19 with TRBJ1-2; the match to TRBD1 covers 7 bases. V lost 3 bases, J lost 4 bases, and 8 bases stayed unmatched. The CDR3 spans 15 residues. Germline lookup yields CDR1 LNHDA and CDR2 SQIVND (reference sequence). The CDR3 region has the DNA TGTGCCAGTAGTATGGAGGGGGCCGTAAGCTATGGCTACACCTTC. Translation: CASSMEGAVSYGYTF.

CDR3 protein: CASSSRQGSYNSPLHF. Here the CDR3 DNA reads TGTGCCAGCAGCTCAAGACAGGGCTCCTATAATTCACCCCTCCACTTT. The rearrangement uses TRBV7-2 and TRBJ1-6; 7 bases are shared with TRBD1. Germline lookup yields CDR1 SGHTA and CDR2 FQGNSA. The length of the CDR3 is 16 residues. With V trimmed by 4 bases and J by 0 bases, 3 bases remained unmatched.

The chain joins TRBV9 to TRBJ2-3; 7 positions agree with TRBD2. V shed 0 bases and J 5 bases; nucleotides not matched to a gene: 3. Germline CDR1 SGDLS, CDR2 YYNGEE. The length of the CDR3 is 14 residues. The CDR3 sequence is CASSVDGGKDTQYF. The CDR3 nucleotides are TGTGCCAGCAGCGTAGACGGGGGGAAAGATACGCAGTATTTT.

This rearrangement joins TRBV5-1 to TRBJ2-3, with 13 bases aligning to TRBD2. The CDR3 loop spans 16 amino acids. V gave up 5 bases and J gave up 4 bases; unmatched junction bases: 7. Germline V gene sequence: CDR1 SGHRS, CDR2 YFSETQ. The CDR3 region is CASRSGTSGISDTQYF. The CDR3 DNA reads as TGCGCCAGCAGGTCCGGGACTAGCGGGATCTCAGATACGCAGTATTTT. Full variable domain (rest looked up from reference TRBV5-1 and TRBJ2-3): KAGVTQTPRYLIKTRGQQVTLSCSPISGHRSVSWYQQTPGQGLQFLFEYFSETQRNKGNFPGRFSGRQFSNSRSEMNVSTLELGDSALYLCASRSGTSGISDTQYFGPGTRLTVL.

This chain joins TRBV7-3 and TRBJ2-3; no definite D call. This CDR3 has 12 amino acids. V was trimmed by 5 bases and J by 4 bases, leaving 7 bases between them. Germline lookup yields CDR1 SGHTA and CDR2 FQGTGA. CDR3 in amino acids: CASSPSADTQYF. DNA of the CDR3: TGTGCCAGCAGCCCCTCAGCAGATACGCAGTATTTT.

The chain recombines TRBV21-1 with TRBJ2-1; the table's TRBD2 call for D was not verified on the DNA. TRBV21-1 is a pseudogene locus. There are 19 residues in the CDR3. CDR3 sequence: CASSNIPARGYLVHNEQFF. The CDR3 DNA follows: TGTGCCAGCAGCAATATACCAGCTAGAGGGTATTTGGTCCACAATGAGCAGTTCTTC.

This clone was observed once. The CDR3 sequence is CASSPLDSSYSNQPQHF. In DNA, the CDR3 is TGTGCCAGCTCACCGCTGGACAGTTCTTATAGCAATCAGCCCCAGCATTTT. V gene TRBV18 combines with J gene TRBJ1-5, with D possibly TRBD1 on 6 matching bases. The CDR3 extends over 17 amino acids. V was cut by 3 bases and J by 0 bases, with 15 bases left in between. The germline V gene has CDR1 KGHSH and CDR2 LQKENI.

There are a few counts of this clone. V gene TRBV19 combines with J gene TRBJ2-6; the D is unclear. Germline V gives CDR1 LNHDA, CDR2 SQIVND (reference sequence). The length of the CDR3 is 15 residues. Trimming cost V 5 bases and J 0 bases, with 8 bases left between them. DNA of the CDR3: TGTGCCAGTAGTGGGTGGAGCTCTGGGGCCAACGTCCTGACTTTC. As protein: CASSGWSSGANVLTF. Full variable domain (outside the CDR3, taken from reference TRBV19 and TRBJ2-6): DGGITQSPKYLFRKEGQNVTLSCEQNLNHDAMYWYRQDPGQGLRLIYYSQIVNDFQKGDIAEGYSVSREKKESFPLTVTSAQKNPTAFYLCASSGWSSGANVLTFGAGSRLTVL.

The gene calls are TRBV9 and TRBJ2-2; 9 bases line up with TRBD2. The CDR3 totals 16 residues. The V gene end was trimmed by 4 bases and the J gene end by 1 base; junction bases not matched to a gene: 5. Germline CDR1 and CDR2: SGDLS and YYNGEE. For the CDR3, the DNA is TGTGCCAGCAGCTTAACACTAGCGGGGAACACCGGGGAGCTGTTTTTT. The encoded protein is CASSLTLAGNTGELFF.

V gene TRBV7-2 combines with J gene TRBJ1-6; no firm D call. The CDR3 contains 13 residues. Trimming cost V 11 bases and J 10 bases, with 18 bases left between them. Germline V gives CDR1 SGHTA, CDR2 FQGNSA. The CDR3 region is CALRRGNGSPLHF. The CDR3 DNA is TGTGCCCTGAGGAGAGGAAACGGGTCACCCCTCCACTTT.

This clone was detected a few times. The V call is TRBV27, the J call TRBJ1-2; TRBD1 matches at 9 bases. The V and J ends lost 4 bases and 5 bases, in that order; junction bases with no gene match: 8. The germline gives CDR1 MNHEY, CDR2 SMNVEV (reference sequence). The CDR3 runs to 15 residues. CDR3 DNA: TGTGCCAGCAGTTCCTTGGACAGGGGACTTTATGGCTACACCTTC. Its translation: CASSSLDRGLYGYTF.

V is TRBV24-1 and J is TRBJ1-2; D is possibly TRBD1 (6 bases). The V and J ends lost 9 bases and 5 bases respectively, with 15 bases between them. Germline V gene sequence: CDR1 KGHDR, CDR2 SFDVKD. CDR3 length equals 13 residues. CDR3 coding DNA: TGTGCCACCTCCCGGACAGAAAGTTATGGCTACACCTTC. Translating it yields CATSRTESYGYTF.

This chain links TRBV2 with TRBJ1-2; 8 positions agree with TRBD1. Trimming at V came to 6 bases and at J to 6 bases, leaving 6 bases not matched to a gene. The CDR3 covers 13 residues. The germline gives CDR1 SNHLY, CDR2 FYNNEI. The CDR3 DNA is TGTGCCAGCAGCTTCGGACAGGGACATGGCTACACCTTC. Residues: CASSFGQGHGYTF.

The genes are TRBV10-3 and TRBJ2-2; 8 nucleotides agree with TRBD2. This CDR3 region has 18 residues. Trimming removed 5 bases from V and 4 bases from J; junction bases left unmatched: 15. Germline V gene lookup returns CDR1 ENHRY and CDR2 SYGVKD. CDR3 amino acids: CAISPQIKLAGGTGELFF. CDR3 coding DNA: TGTGCCATCAGTCCCCAGATAAAGCTAGCGGGTGGCACCGGGGAGCTGTTTTTT.

The genes are TRBV1 and TRBJ1-1. TRBV1 is described as a pseudogene. This CDR3 is 14 amino acids long. The CDR3 nucleotides read TGCACCAGCAGCCACCTTACTATGAACACTGAAGCTTTCTTT. Translating gives CTSSHLTMNTEAFF.

CDR3 DNA sequence: TGCGCCAGCAGCTTGGCCGGGTCGAGCACTGAAGCTTTCTTT. Its translation is CASSLAGSSTEAFF. The J gene is TRBJ1-1, the V gene TRBV5-1; D is unresolved. The germline CDR1 and CDR2 sequences are SGHRS and YFSETQ. V gave up 0 bases and J gave up 4 bases, with 10 bases separating them. CDR3 length: 14 residues. The variable domain in full, completed from reference TRBV5-1 and TRBJ1-1, reads KAGVTQTPRYLIKTRGQQVTLSCSPISGHRSVSWYQQTPGQGLQFLFEYFSETQRNKGNFPGRFSGRQFSNSRSEMNVSTLELGDSALYLCASSLAGSSTEAFFGQGTRLTVV.